Detailed here is one T cell receptor beta chain. Antigen specificity is unknown. The table came from immunoSEQ multiplex PCR; TCRdb's copy has only in-frame clones and leaves some out. This table holds about 160,000 clones, approximately 80% found once. Per germline, CDR1 WSHSY and CDR2 SAAADI. This CDR3 spans 12 amino acids. V dropped 8 bases and J dropped 4 bases, with 9 bases sitting between them. The data belong to a study of cytotoxic CD8 clonotypes in ibrutinib-treated CLL. Study background: After a median roughly twelve months on treatment (6 to 36), response samples were drawn.

Study-wide findings and caveats: The study found clonality rose at ibrutinib response, then fell toward baseline at progression. At baseline, clonality was higher than in age-matched healthy donors and correlated with CD8+ counts.

The V gene is TRBV10-2, the J gene TRBJ2-1; weak D call: TRBD2 (6 bases). The receptor was derived from a human donor with chronic lymphocytic leukemia. Sequences were derived from PBMCs, sampled after 24 months of ibrutinib treatment. CDR3 in DNA: TGCGCCAGCTTACTAGCATACAATGAGCAGTTCTTC. It is translated as CASLLAYNEQFF.